One sample yielded the 4 T cell receptor beta chains listed below, sequenced in a study of shared clonotypes between healthy human individuals. Sequencing used immunoSEQ multiplex PCR; TCRdb keeps in-frame clones, though not all of them. Of 400,000 to 500,000 clones detected, about three quarters appear once; the ten largest clones hold 13%. Material: PBMCs. These receptors originate from a woman in her 40s in good health. Some clones in this sample may be carry-over from other donors' samples.

The chain couples TRBV29-1 to TRBJ2-7, with a weak D call TRBD2 (7 bases). V was trimmed by 7 bases and J by 6 bases, leaving 13 bases between them. Germline V lookup: CDR1 SQVTM, CDR2 ANQGSEA. The CDR3 consists of 11 residues. CDR3: CSALRGGEQYF. The DNA for the CDR3 is TGCAGCGCCCTAAGGGGGGGCGAGCAGTACTTC.

This clone occurred a few times. A far larger clone is a single base away, which makes a read error likely. This CDR3 is missing its conserved last phenylalanine or tryptophan, likely due to a read error. This chain uses TRBV30 with TRBJ1-1; no definite D call. Trimming took 5 bases from V and 0 from J, leaving 10 bases between them. The CDR3 is 13 amino acids. The germline CDR1 and CDR2 sequences are GTSNPN and SVGIG (reference sequence). The CDR3 nucleotides read TGTGCCTGGGACTGGAACATGAACACTGAAGCTTTCTCT. It translates to CAWDWNMNTEAFS.

The CDR3 nucleotides are TGTGCCAGCAGCCCCGGGACAGGGCGGAACAATGAGCAGTTCTTC. This encodes CASSPGTGRNNEQFF. This chain joins TRBV5-4 and TRBJ2-1; TRBD1 matches 9 bases. The CDR3 is 15 residues long. The trim removed 4 bases at V and 5 bases at J, leaving 7 bases unmatched. Germline CDR1 is SGHNT and CDR2 is YYREEE (reference sequence).

This clone was seen once. The V gene is TRBV7-9, the J gene TRBJ2-1; D is unresolved. Trimming removed 0 bases at V and 3 bases at J, with 0 bases between. Per the germline V gene, CDR1 is SEHNR and CDR2 is FQNEAQ (reference sequence). The CDR3 contains 12 residues. In DNA, the CDR3 is TGTGCCAGCAGCTTAGCCTACAATGAGCAGTTCTTC. It is translated as CASSLAYNEQFF.